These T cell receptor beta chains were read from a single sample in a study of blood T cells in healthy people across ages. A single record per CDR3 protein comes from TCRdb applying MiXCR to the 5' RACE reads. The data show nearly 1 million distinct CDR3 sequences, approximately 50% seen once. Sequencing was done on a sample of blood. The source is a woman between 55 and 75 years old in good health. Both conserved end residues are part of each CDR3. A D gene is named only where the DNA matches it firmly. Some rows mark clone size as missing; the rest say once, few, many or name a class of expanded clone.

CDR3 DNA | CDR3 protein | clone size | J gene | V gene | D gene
TGCGCCAGCAGCCCCAGCTCTACAGGCACAGATACGCAGTATTTT | CASSPSSTGTDTQYF | . | TRBJ2-3 | TRBV4-1 | .
TGCAGTGCTTACGCACTGGCGGTCTCCTACGAGCAGTACTTC | CSAYALAVSYEQYF | . | TRBJ2-7 | TRBV20-1 | .
TGTGCCAGCAGCAAAGACACAACTAGCACAGATACGCAGTATTTT | CASSKDTTSTDTQYF | . | TRBJ2-3 | TRBV21-1 | .
TGTGCCAGCAAGATGGCGCAGTATTTT | CASKMAQYF | . | TRBJ2-3 | TRBV6-2/TRBV6-3 | .
TGCAGTGCTAGAGAGTGGGCTAAGCGGACTGCGTACCAAGAGACCCAGTACTTC | CSAREWAKRTAYQETQYF | . | TRBJ2-5 | TRBV20-1 | .
TGTGCCAGTGGAGGGCGGGAGAAGTTGTTGAATGAGCAGTTCTTC | CASGGREKLLNEQFF | . | TRBJ2-1 | TRBV28 | TRBD2
TGCAGTGCTAATGCAGGGGTGGCCAATCAGCCCCAGCATTTT | CSANAGVANQPQHF | . | TRBJ1-5 | TRBV20-1 | .
TGCGCCAGCAGCTTGGTAACCGATACTAACTATGGCTACACCTTC | CASSLVTDTNYGYTF | few | TRBJ1-2 | TRBV5-1 | .
TGTGCCAGCAGTTTATCGGGGGCCACTGAAGCTTTCTTT | CASSLSGATEAFF | few | TRBJ1-1 | TRBV12-3/TRBV12-4 | .
TGTGCCACCAGGAAACCCCCCGGGACTGGCACAGATACGCAGTATTTT | CATRKPPGTGTDTQYF | . | TRBJ2-3 | TRBV15 | .
TGTGCCAGCAGTGAGACAGAAGGGAACGAGCAGTACTTC | CASSETEGNEQYF | few | TRBJ2-7 | TRBV2 | .
TGTGCCAGCAGCTTCCCGGGACTCGCCTACGAGCAGTACTTC | CASSFPGLAYEQYF | few | TRBJ2-7 | TRBV5-6 | .
TGTGCCGCGAAAGTCCTAAGAGAAAATGGCTACACCTTC | CAAKVLRENGYTF | few | TRBJ1-2 | TRBV27 | .
TGTGCCAGCAGCCTAGTCCCCCAGATTCAAGAGACCCAGTACTTC | CASSLVPQIQETQYF | . | TRBJ2-5 | TRBV7-9 | .
TGCAGTGCTAAAGGTAGCGGGAGGCGAAATGAGCAGTACTTC | CSAKGSGRRNEQYF | . | TRBJ2-5 | TRBV20-1 | TRBD2
TGCAGCGTTGAAGGGTATAGGGCACACACAGATACGCAGTATTTT | CSVEGYRAHTDTQYF | many | TRBJ2-3 | TRBV29-1 | .
TGTGCCAGCAAGACCGGGACAGGAGGAAAACTGTTTTTT | CASKTGTGGKLFF | . | TRBJ1-4 | TRBV28 | TRBD1
TGTGCCAGCAGTTATGGGGTAGACCTTGAAGCTTTCTTT | CASSYGVDLEAFF | . | TRBJ1-1 | TRBV6-2/TRBV6-3 | .